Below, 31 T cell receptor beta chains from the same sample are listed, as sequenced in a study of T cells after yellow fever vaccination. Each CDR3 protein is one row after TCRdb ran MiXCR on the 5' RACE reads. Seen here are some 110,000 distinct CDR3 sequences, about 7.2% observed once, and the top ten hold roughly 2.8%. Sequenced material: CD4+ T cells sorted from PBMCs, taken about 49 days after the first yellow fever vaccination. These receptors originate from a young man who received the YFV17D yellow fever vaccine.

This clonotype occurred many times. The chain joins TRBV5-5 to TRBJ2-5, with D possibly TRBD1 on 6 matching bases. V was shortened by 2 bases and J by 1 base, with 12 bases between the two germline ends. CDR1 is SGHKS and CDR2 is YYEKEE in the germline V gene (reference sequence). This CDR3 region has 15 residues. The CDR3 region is CASSLTGTSQETQYF. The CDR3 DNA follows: TGTGCCAGCAGCTTAACAGGGACGTCCCAAGAGACCCAGTACTTC.

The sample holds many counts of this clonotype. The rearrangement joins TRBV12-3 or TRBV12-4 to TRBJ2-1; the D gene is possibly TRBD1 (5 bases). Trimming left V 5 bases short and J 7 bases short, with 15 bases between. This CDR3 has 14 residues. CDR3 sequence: CASSLPQGRNEQFF. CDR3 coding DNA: TGTGCCAGCAGTCTCCCGCAGGGTCGAAATGAGCAGTTCTTC.

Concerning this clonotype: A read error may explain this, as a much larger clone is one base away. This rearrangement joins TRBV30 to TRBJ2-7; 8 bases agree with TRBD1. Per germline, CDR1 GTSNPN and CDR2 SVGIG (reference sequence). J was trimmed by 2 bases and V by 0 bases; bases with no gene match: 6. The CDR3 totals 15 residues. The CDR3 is CAWSVGTGVTYEQYF. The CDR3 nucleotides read TGTGCCTGGAGTGTAGGGACAGGAGTAACCTACGAGCAGTACTTC.

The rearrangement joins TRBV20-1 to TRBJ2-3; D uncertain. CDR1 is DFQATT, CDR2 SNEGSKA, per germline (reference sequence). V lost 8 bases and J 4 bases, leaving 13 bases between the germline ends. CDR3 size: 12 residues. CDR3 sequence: CSTRPGADTQYF. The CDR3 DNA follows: TGCAGTACGAGACCGGGCGCAGATACGCAGTATTTT.

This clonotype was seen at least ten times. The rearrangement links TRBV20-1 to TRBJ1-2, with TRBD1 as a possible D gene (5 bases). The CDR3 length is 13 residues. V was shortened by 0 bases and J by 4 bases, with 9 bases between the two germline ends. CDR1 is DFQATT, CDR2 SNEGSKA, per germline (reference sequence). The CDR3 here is CSARERDPYGYTF. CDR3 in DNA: TGCAGTGCTAGAGAGAGGGACCCCTATGGCTACACCTTC.

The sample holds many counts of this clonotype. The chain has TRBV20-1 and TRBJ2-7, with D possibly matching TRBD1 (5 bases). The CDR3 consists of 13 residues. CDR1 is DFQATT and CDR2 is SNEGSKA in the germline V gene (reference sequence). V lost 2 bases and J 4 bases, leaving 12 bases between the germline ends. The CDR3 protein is CSARQGILYEQYF. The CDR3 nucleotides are TGCAGTGCTAGACAGGGAATCTTGTACGAGCAGTACTTC.

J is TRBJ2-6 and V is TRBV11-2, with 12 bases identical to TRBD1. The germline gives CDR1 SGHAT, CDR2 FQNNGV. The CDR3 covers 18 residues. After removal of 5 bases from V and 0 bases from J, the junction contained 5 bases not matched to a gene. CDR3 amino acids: CASSLRDRGHSGANVLTF. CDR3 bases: TGTGCCAGCAGCCTCCGGGACAGGGGGCACTCTGGGGCCAACGTCCTGACTTTC.

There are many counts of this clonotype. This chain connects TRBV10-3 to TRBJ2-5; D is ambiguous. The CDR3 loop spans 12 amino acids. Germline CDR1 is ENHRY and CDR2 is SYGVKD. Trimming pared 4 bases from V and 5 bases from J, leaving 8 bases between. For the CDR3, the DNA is TGTGCCATCAGTGGAACATTGGAGACCCAGTACTTC. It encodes CAISGTLETQYF.

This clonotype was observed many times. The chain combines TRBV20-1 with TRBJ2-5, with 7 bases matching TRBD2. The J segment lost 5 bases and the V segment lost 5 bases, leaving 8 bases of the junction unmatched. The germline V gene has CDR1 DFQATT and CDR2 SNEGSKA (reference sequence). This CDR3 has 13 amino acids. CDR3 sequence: CSAGGGTGETQYF. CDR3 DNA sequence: TGCAGTGCTGGGGGAGGGACCGGGGAGACCCAGTACTTC.

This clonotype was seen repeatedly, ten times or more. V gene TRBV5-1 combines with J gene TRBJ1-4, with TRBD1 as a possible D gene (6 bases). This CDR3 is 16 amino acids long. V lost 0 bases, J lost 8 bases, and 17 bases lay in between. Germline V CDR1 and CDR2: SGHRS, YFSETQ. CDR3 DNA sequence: TGCGCCAGCAGCTTGGCCCCGGGGGGGGCGGAAGAAAAACTGTTTTTT. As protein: CASSLAPGGAEEKLFF.

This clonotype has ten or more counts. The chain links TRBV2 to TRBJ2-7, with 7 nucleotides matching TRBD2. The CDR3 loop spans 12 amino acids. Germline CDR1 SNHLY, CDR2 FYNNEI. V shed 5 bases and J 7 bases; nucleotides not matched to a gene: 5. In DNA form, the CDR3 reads TGTGCCAGCAGTTTAGCGGGCTGGGAGCAGTACGTC. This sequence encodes CASSLAGWEQYV.

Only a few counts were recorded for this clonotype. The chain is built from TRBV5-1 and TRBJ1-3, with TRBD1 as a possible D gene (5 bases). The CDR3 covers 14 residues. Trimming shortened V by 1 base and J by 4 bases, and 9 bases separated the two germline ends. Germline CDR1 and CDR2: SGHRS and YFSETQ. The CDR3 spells CASSLQGFGNTIYF. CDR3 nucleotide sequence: TGCGCCAGCAGCTTGCAGGGCTTCGGAAACACCATATATTTT.

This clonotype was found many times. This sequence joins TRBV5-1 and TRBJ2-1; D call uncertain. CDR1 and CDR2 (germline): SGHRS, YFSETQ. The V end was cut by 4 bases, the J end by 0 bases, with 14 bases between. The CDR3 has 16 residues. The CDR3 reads CASSPRAASSYNEQFF. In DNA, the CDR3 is TGCGCCAGCAGCCCCCGTGCCGCTAGCTCCTACAATGAGCAGTTCTTC.

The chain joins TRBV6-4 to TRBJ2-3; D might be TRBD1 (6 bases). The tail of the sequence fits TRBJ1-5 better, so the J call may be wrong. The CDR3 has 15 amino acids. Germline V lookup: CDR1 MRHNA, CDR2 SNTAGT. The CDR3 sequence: CASSDRGGRPDTQHF. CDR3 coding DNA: TGTGCCAGCAGTGACCGTGGGGGCCGCCCAGATACGCAGCATTTT.

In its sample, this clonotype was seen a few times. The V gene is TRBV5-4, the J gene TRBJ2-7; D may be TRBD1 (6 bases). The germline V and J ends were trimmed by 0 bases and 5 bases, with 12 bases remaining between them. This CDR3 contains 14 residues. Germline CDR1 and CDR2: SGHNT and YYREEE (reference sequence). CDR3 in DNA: TGTGCCAGCAGCTTGGAACAGGGAAGTGACGAGCAGTACTTC. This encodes CASSLEQGSDEQYF. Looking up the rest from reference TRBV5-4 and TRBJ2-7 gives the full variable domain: ETGVTQSPTHLIKTRGQQVTLRCSSQSGHNTVSWYQQALGQGPQFIFQYYREEENGRGNFPPRFSGLQFPNYSSELNVNALELDDSALYLCASSLEQGSDEQYFGPGTRLTVT.

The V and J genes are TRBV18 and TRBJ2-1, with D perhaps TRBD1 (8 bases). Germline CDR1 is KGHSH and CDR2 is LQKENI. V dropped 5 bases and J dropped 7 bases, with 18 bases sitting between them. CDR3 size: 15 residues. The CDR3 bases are TGTGCCAGCTCAACACAGGGGGGGTTTTGGAATGAGCAGTTCTTC. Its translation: CASSTQGGFWNEQFF.

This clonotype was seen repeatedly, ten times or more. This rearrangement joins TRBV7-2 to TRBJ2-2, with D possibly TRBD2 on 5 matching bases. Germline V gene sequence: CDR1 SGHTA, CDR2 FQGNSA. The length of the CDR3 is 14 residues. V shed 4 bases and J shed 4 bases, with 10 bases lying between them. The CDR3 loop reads CASSSRGRTGELFF. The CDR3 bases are TGTGCCAGCAGCTCCCGGGGTCGCACCGGGGAGCTGTTTTTT.

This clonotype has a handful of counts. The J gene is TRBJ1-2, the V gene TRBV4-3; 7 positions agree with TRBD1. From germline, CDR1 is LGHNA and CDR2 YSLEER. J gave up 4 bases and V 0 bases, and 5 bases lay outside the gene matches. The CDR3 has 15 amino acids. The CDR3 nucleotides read TGCGCCAGCAGCCAAGAATCGGGACAGCCCTATGGCTACACCTTC. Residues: CASSQESGQPYGYTF.

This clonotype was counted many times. The CDR3, as DNA: TGTGCCAGCTCACCGGGTACAGCGTTCTCTGGAAACACCATATATTTT. It is translated as CASSPGTAFSGNTIYF. V usage is TRBV18 and J usage is TRBJ1-3; D is unresolved. V lost 3 bases, J lost 0 bases, and 12 bases lay in between. The germline CDR1 and CDR2 sequences are KGHSH and LQKENI. CDR3 length: 16 residues.

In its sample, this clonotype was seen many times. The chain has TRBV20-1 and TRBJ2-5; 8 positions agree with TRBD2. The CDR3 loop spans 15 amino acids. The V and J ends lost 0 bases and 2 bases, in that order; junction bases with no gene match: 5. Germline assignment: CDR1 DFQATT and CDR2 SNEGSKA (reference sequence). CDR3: CSARDPSGGQETQYF. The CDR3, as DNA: TGCAGTGCTAGAGACCCCAGCGGGGGACAAGAGACCCAGTACTTC.

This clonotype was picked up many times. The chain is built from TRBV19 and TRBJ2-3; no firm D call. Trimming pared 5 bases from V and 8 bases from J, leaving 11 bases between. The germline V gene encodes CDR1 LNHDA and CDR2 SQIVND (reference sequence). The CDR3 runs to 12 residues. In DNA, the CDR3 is TGTGCCAGTAGTCCGCAGTTAGGTACGCAGTATTTT. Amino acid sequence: CASSPQLGTQYF.

CDR3: CASSQDWDDLAGGPDTQYF. The CDR3 DNA is TGTGCCAGCAGCCAAGATTGGGACGATCTAGCGGGGGGCCCAGATACGCAGTATTTT. This chain uses TRBV4-2 with TRBJ2-3; TRBD2 matches at 11 bases. The trim removed 0 bases at V and 4 bases at J, leaving 12 bases unmatched. Germline V lookup: CDR1 LGHNA, CDR2 YNFKEQ. The CDR3 extends over 19 amino acids.

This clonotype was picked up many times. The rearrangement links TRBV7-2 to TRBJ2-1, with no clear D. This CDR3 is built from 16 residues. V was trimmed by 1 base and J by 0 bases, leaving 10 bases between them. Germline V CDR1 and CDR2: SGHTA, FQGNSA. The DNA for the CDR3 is TGTGCCAGCAGCTTAGGTGGGCCCAGCTCCTACAATGAGCAGTTCTTC. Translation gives CASSLGGPSSYNEQFF. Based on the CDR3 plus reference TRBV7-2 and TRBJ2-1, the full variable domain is GAGVSQSPSNKVTEKGKDVELRCDPISGHTALYWYRQSLGQGLEFLIYFQGNSAPDKSGLPSDRFSAERTGGSVSTLTIQRTQQEDSAVYLCASSLGGPSSYNEQFFGPGTRLTVL.

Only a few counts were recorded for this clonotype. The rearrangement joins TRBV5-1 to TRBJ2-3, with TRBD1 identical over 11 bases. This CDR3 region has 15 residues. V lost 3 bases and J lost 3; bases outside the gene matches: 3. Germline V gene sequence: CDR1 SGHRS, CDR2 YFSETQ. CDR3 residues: CASSSGQGATDTQYF. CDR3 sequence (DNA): TGCGCCAGCAGCTCTGGACAGGGGGCAACAGATACGCAGTATTTT.

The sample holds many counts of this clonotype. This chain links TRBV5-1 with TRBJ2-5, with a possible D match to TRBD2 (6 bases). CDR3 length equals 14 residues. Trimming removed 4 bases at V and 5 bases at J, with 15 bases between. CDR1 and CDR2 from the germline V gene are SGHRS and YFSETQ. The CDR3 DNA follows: TGCGCCAGCAGCGGAGGGCTTGAGGTGGAGACCCAGTACTTC. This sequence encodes CASSGGLEVETQYF.

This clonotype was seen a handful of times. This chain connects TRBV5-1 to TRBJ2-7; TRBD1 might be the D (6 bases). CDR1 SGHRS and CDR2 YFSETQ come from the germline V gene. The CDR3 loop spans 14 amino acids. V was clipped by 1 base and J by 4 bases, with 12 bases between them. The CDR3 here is CASSLQGKPYEQYF. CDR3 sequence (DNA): TGCGCCAGCAGCTTGCAGGGGAAACCTTACGAGCAGTACTTC.

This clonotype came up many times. CDR3 in amino acids: CASSLELVGEQYV. DNA of the CDR3: TGTGCCAGCAGCTTGGAGTTGGTCGGCGAGCAGTACGTC. This chain joins TRBV5-6 and TRBJ2-7; D is undetermined. Germline values: CDR1 SGHDT, CDR2 YYEEEE. Trimming took off 0 bases at V and 6 bases at J, with 10 bases between the two ends. The CDR3 extends over 13 amino acids.

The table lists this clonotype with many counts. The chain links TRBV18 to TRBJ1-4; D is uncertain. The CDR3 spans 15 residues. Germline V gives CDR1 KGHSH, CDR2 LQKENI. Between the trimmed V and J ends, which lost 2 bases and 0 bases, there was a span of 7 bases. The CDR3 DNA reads TGTGCCAGCTCACCAACAACTGCAACTAATGAAAAACTGTTTTTT. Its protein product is CASSPTTATNEKLFF.

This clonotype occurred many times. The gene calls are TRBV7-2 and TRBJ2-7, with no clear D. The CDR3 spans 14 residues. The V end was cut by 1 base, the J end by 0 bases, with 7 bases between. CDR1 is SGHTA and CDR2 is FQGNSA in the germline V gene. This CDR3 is CASSLGLSSYEQYF. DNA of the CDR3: TGTGCCAGCAGCTTAGGCCTGAGCTCCTACGAGCAGTACTTC.

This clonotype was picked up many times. The CDR3 coding sequence is TGCGCCAGCAGCCAAGGGGCCACTAGCGGGGGAGAGACCCAGTACTTC. Translation: CASSQGATSGGETQYF. The chain uses TRBV4-3 and TRBJ2-5, with 11 bases lining up with TRBD2. The CDR3 loop spans 16 amino acids. The germline gives CDR1 LGHNA, CDR2 YSLEER. V trimming: 1 base; J trimming: 4 bases; junction bases outside the gene matches: 5.

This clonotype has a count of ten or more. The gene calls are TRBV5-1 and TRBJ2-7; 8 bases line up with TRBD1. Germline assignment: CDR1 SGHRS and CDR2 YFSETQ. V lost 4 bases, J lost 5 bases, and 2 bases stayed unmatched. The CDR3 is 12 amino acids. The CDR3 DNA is TGCGCCAGCAGCGAGGACAGGGACGAGCAGTACTTC. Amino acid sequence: CASSEDRDEQYF.